What follows are 10 T cell receptor beta chains derived from one specimen sequenced in a study of shared clonotypes between healthy human individuals. Using immunoSEQ multiplex PCR, the repertoire was profiled, and TCRdb retains in-frame clones only, with some absent. The table includes about 980,000 clones, around 80% detected once. The material sequenced was memory CD4+ T cells sorted from blood. Stated subset: CD45RA-negative fraction. The receptor source for this set is a man between 18 and 35 years old in good health.

About this clone: Other nucleotide sequences in the sample specify the same CDR3. J is TRBJ2-7 and V is TRBV30; D remains unclear. The CDR3 contains 12 residues. CDR1 and CDR2 (germline): GTSNPN, SVGIG (reference sequence). Trimming took 3 bases from V and 0 from J, leaving 6 bases between them. The CDR3 reads CAWRGLSYEQYF. The CDR3, as DNA: TGTGCCTGGAGAGGCCTCTCCTACGAGCAGTACTTC.

Of note for this clone: The same CDR3 also results from other DNA sequences found in this sample. This chain joins TRBV6-5 and TRBJ2-3; the match to TRBD1 covers 7 bases. The germline V gene has CDR1 MNHEY and CDR2 SVGAGI. Germline trimming cut 6 bases from V and 2 bases from J; bases unmatched to any gene: 2. The CDR3 consists of 13 residues. This CDR3 is CASRDRNTDTQYF. The CDR3 region has the DNA TGTGCCAGCAGGGACAGGAACACAGATACGCAGTATTTT.

This chain links TRBV6-5 with TRBJ1-1, with TRBD1 as a possible D gene (6 bases). Trimming shortened V by 2 bases and J by 11 bases, and 15 bases separated the two germline ends. Germline V CDR1 and CDR2: MNHEY, SVGAGI. The CDR3 loop spans 13 amino acids. CDR3 sequence reads: CASSYIRQGSAFF. CDR3 DNA: TGTGCCAGCAGTTACATCCGGCAGGGGTCGGCTTTCTTT.

This clone appeared once. Other DNA sequences in the same sample also yield this CDR3. This chain joins TRBV10-3 and TRBJ1-5; the D gene is possibly TRBD1 (6 bases). The germline gives CDR1 ENHRY, CDR2 SYGVKD. The CDR3 consists of 14 residues. With 0 bases removed from V and 4 bases from J, the gap between germline ends came to 7 bases. The CDR3 reads CAISESQGNQPQHF. DNA for the CDR3: TGTGCCATCAGTGAGTCACAGGGTAATCAGCCCCAGCATTTT.

In this sample, this clone turned up once. This chain connects TRBV6-5 to TRBJ1-4, with TRBD1 as a possible D gene (5 bases). Looked up from germline, CDR1 is MNHEY and CDR2 is SVGAGI. V was cut by 5 bases and J by 4 bases, with 11 bases left in between. The CDR3 covers 14 residues. The CDR3: CASSRTSLNEKLFF. The CDR3 DNA reads TGTGCCAGCAGTCGGACAAGCCTTAATGAAAAACTGTTTTTT.

This CDR3 reads CASSLQGGGSYEQYF. In DNA, the CDR3 is TGTGCCAGCAGTTTGCAGGGAGGGGGCTCCTACGAGCAGTACTTC. The chain recombines TRBV27 with TRBJ2-7; D might be TRBD2 (7 bases). There are 15 residues in the CDR3. Per germline, CDR1 MNHEY and CDR2 SMNVEV (reference sequence). The V end was cut by 3 bases, the J end by 0 bases, with 12 bases between.

This chain links TRBV19 with TRBJ2-7; 8 bases match TRBD2. Germline V gene lookup returns CDR1 LNHDA and CDR2 SQIVND (reference sequence). V dropped 3 bases and J dropped 2; count of bases not matched to a gene: 12. The CDR3 runs to 17 residues. In DNA, the CDR3 is TGTGCCAGTAGTATTCGGATAGCGGGATTAGGGACCTACGAGCAGTACTTC. Its translation is CASSIRIAGLGTYEQYF.

The chain's CDR3 is CAISPSDGNSGNTIYF. CDR3 bases: TGTGCCATCAGCCCCTCCGACGGAAACTCTGGAAACACCATATATTTT. This rearrangement joins TRBV10-3 to TRBJ1-3; D gene unclear. V gave up 6 bases and J gave up 0 bases, with 15 bases separating them. The CDR3 loop spans 16 amino acids. Germline CDR1 ENHRY, CDR2 SYGVKD.

This rearrangement joins TRBV7-9 to TRBJ2-1, with a tentative D call TRBD2 (6 bases). Trimming removed 1 base at V and 0 bases at J, with 7 bases between. The CDR3 has 15 amino acids. CDR1 is SEHNR and CDR2 is FQNEAQ in the germline V gene (reference sequence). This CDR3 is CASSLDGGSYNEQFF. The CDR3 DNA reads as TGTGCCAGCAGCTTAGACGGGGGCTCCTACAATGAGCAGTTCTTC.

A few counts support this clone. The gene calls are TRBV5-1 and TRBJ1-4, with 9 bases identical to TRBD1. Germline V gene data show CDR1 as SGHRS and CDR2 as YFSETQ. The CDR3 loop spans 16 amino acids. V lost 7 bases and J lost 8; bases outside the gene matches: 15. The CDR3, as DNA: TGCGCCAGCGGGGCCCAACCACAGGGGGCTCGAGAAAAACTGTTTTTT. It encodes CASGAQPQGAREKLFF.